The rows below give T cell receptor beta chains drawn from one sample of a study of T-cell reconstitution after alpha-beta-depleted transplantation in children. TCRdb passed the PCR reads through MiXCR, listing each CDR3 protein once. The sample yields around 270,000 distinct CDR3 sequences, nearly 8% seen once. This specimen consisted of peripheral blood, obtained 360 days after TCRalphabeta/CD19-depleted stem cell transplant. All receptors come from a female patient younger than 10 who had a stem cell transplant for Fanconi anemia, so the T cells may come from the graft donor. The CDR3 runs from the conserved cysteine through the conserved F or W. The D gene is left open where the match is weak. The size field is filled for only some rows; it gives once, few, many or a size class.

many	TRBJ2-1	15	-	TRBV15	CATSIEAGHEVEQFF	TGTGCCACCAGCATCGAGGCGGGACACGAGGTTGAGCAGTTCTTC
few	TRBJ2-2	15	-	TRBV27	CASSLIRGNTGELFF	TGTGCCAGCAGTTTAATCCGCGGGAACACCGGGGAGCTGTTTTTT
many	TRBJ1-1	12	-	TRBV29-1	CSVQTGSTEAFF	TGCAGCGTGCAAACAGGATCCACTGAAGCTTTCTTT
few	TRBJ2-7	16	TRBD2	TRBV5-1	CASSLYSSGGYYEQYF	TGCGCCAGCAGCTTGTATTCTAGCGGGGGATATTACGAGCAGTACTTC
many	TRBJ2-3	14	-	TRBV20-1	CSARDESSTDTQYF	TGCAGTGCTAGGGACGAATCTAGCACAGATACGCAGTATTTT
many	TRBJ2-1	15	-	TRBV5-1	CASSLGPGAGNEQFF	TGCGCCAGCAGCTTGGGCCCAGGGGCAGGGAATGAGCAGTTCTTC
many	TRBJ2-5	15	-	TRBV12-3/TRBV12-4	CASSFIGPGVETQYF	TGTGCCAGCAGTTTTATTGGGCCAGGGGTCGAGACCCAGTACTTC
many	TRBJ2-3	17	TRBD2	TRBV14	CASSQQTSGASTDTQYF	TGTGCCAGCAGCCAACAGACTAGCGGGGCTAGCACAGATACGCAGTATTTT
few	TRBJ2-5	16	TRBD2	TRBV5-1	CASSLAASGDRETQYF	TGCGCCAGCAGCTTGGCGGCTAGCGGGGACAGAGAGACCCAGTACTTC
-	TRBJ2-1	16	TRBD2	TRBV5-1	CASSLSPGLVVNEQFF	TGCGCCAGCAGCTTGAGTCCGGGACTAGTCGTCAATGAGCAGTTCTTC
-	TRBJ1-2	12	TRBD1	TRBV19	CASSKQGRGYTF	TGTGCCAGTAGCAAACAGGGGCGCGGCTACACCTTC
many	TRBJ1-6	15	-	TRBV5-1	CASSFDGTGVSPLHF	TGCGCCAGCAGCTTCGACGGGACCGGAGTTTCACCCCTCCACTTT
few	TRBJ2-5	16	TRBD2	TRBV6-2/TRBV6-3	CASRPQLAGELETQYF	TGTGCCAGCAGACCCCAACTAGCGGGGGAGCTGGAGACCCAGTACTTC
-	TRBJ2-7	11	-	TRBV20-1	CSAGGRDGQYF	TGCAGTGCGGGGGGGCGGGATGGGCAGTACTTC
-	TRBJ2-3	14	-	TRBV2	CASSELGASDTQYF	TGTGCCAGCAGTGAACTCGGGGCCTCAGATACGCAGTATTTT
-	TRBJ2-2	16	-	TRBV7-9	CASLPSAAENTGELFF	TGTGCCAGCCTCCCGTCGGCGGCGGAGAACACCGGGGAGCTGTTTTTT
many	TRBJ2-2	12	-	TRBV12-3/TRBV12-4	CASSLGIGELFF	TGTGCCAGCAGTTTAGGGATTGGGGAGCTGTTTTTT
many	TRBJ1-2	13	-	TRBV3-1	CASSQELNYGYTF	TGTGCCAGCAGCCAGGAGCTTAACTATGGCTACACCTTC
many	TRBJ2-1	15	TRBD1	TRBV7-8	CASSLQGASYNEQFF	TGTGCCAGCAGCCTCCAGGGGGCCTCCTACAATGAGCAGTTCTTC
-	TRBJ1-2	15	TRBD1	TRBV15	CATSRGGTANYGYTF	TGTGCCACCAGCAGAGGGGGGACAGCTAACTATGGCTACACCTTC
-	TRBJ1-2	15	-	TRBV7-3	CASSLDPGGNYGYTF	TGTGCCAGCAGCTTAGATCCGGGCGGCAACTATGGCTACACCTTC
few	TRBJ2-2	15	-	TRBV25-1	CASSEIGTVTGELFF	TGTGCCAGCAGTGAAATCGGGACGGTCACCGGGGAGCTGTTTTTT
many	TRBJ2-7	15	TRBD2	TRBV5-1	CASSLGLADTYEQYF	TGCGCCAGCAGCTTGGGACTAGCGGACACCTACGAGCAGTACTTC
many	TRBJ2-2	15	-	TRBV7-9	CASSLGVANTGELFF	TGTGCCAGCAGCTTGGGTGTCGCGAACACCGGGGAGCTGTTTTTT
-	TRBJ2-1	16	TRBD2	TRBV6-5	CASSYSSGGAYNEQFF	TGTGCCAGCAGTTACTCGAGCGGGGGAGCTTACAATGAGCAGTTCTTC
many	TRBJ1-1	14	-	TRBV7-2	CASSDAGWSTEAFF	TGTGCCAGCAGCGATGCAGGGTGGAGCACTGAAGCTTTCTTT
many	TRBJ1-5	16	-	TRBV6-5	CASSYSGVRGSFPQHF	TGTGCCAGCAGTTACTCGGGGGTACGAGGGTCTTTCCCCCAGCATTTT
many	TRBJ1-4	14	TRBD1	TRBV5-6	CASSSHRGAEKLFF	TGTGCCAGCAGCTCTCACAGGGGCGCTGAAAAACTGTTTTTT
many	TRBJ2-3	14	-	TRBV6-1	CASTRPNRPDTQYF	TGTGCCAGCACGCGACCCAACCGACCAGATACGCAGTATTTT
many	TRBJ1-2	17	TRBD1	TRBV9	CASSAYEWTGDDYGYTF	TGTGCCAGCAGCGCGTATGAATGGACAGGGGATGACTATGGCTACACCTTC
few	TRBJ2-7	16	-	TRBV5-6	CASSLRRGPGSYEQYF	TGTGCCAGCAGCTTGAGGAGGGGCCCGGGCTCCTACGAGCAGTACTTC
many	TRBJ2-5	14	-	TRBV7-8	CASSLEDLGETQYF	TGTGCCAGCAGCTTAGAAGATCTAGGGGAGACCCAGTACTTC
many	TRBJ2-7	12	TRBD1	TRBV5-1	CASSLDRVEQYF	TGCGCCAGCAGCCTTGACAGGGTTGAGCAGTACTTC
many	TRBJ2-1	16	TRBD2	TRBV6-1	CASSLRGGDRYNEQFF	TGTGCCAGCAGCCTCCGGGGGGGAGACCGTTACAATGAGCAGTTCTTC
many	TRBJ1-2	14	TRBD1	TRBV5-1	CASSYDRVSGGYTF	TGCGCCAGCAGCTATGACAGGGTCTCGGGCGGCTACACCTTC
few	TRBJ2-1	19	TRBD2	TRBV4-1	CASSPPPGLAGGFYNEQFF	TGCGCCAGCAGCCCCCCTCCGGGACTAGCGGGGGGATTCTACAATGAGCAGTTCTTC
many	TRBJ1-6	17	-	TRBV7-9	CASSLATGMGVGSPLHF	TGTGCCAGCAGCTTAGCCACAGGGATGGGGGTAGGTTCACCCCTCCACTTT
-	TRBJ1-6	15	-	TRBV6-1	CASSEADRRNSPLHF	TGTGCCAGCAGTGAAGCCGACAGGAGAAATTCACCCCTCCACTTT
many	TRBJ1-5	14	-	TRBV19	CASTPKASNQPQHF	TGTGCCAGTACCCCGAAGGCAAGCAATCAGCCCCAGCATTTT
-	TRBJ1-2	15	-	TRBV6-2/TRBV6-3	CASSYSSGTSYGYTF	TGTGCCAGCAGTTACTCGAGCGGGACAAGTTATGGCTACACCTTC
many	TRBJ2-3	13	-	TRBV11-2	CASSLDPQRAQYF	TGTGCCAGCAGCTTAGATCCCCAGCGGGCGCAGTATTTT
once	TRBJ2-2	14	-	TRBV4-1	CASSLATNTGELFF	TGCGCCAGCAGCCTCGCCACGAACACCGGGGAGCTGTTTTTT
many	TRBJ2-7	14	-	TRBV6-1	CASSEVASGLEQYF	TGTGCCAGCAGTGAGGTAGCTTCGGGTCTCGAGCAGTACTTC
many	TRBJ1-5	15	-	TRBV12-3/TRBV12-4	CASSLSPGLNQPQHF	TGTGCCAGCAGCTTATCCCCGGGACTCAATCAGCCCCAGCATTTT
-	TRBJ2-1	15	TRBD1	TRBV9	CASSGPGTGYNEQFF	TGTGCCAGCAGCGGACCCGGGACAGGGTACAATGAGCAGTTCTTC
few	TRBJ2-7	13	-	TRBV7-2	CASSGGPSYEQYF	TGTGCCAGCAGCGGGGGGCCCTCCTACGAGCAGTACTTC
many	TRBJ1-2	15	-	TRBV9	CASSVEGWGGYGYTF	TGTGCCAGCAGCGTAGAAGGTTGGGGGGGCTATGGCTACACCTTC
many	TRBJ2-7	15	TRBD2	TRBV5-1	CASSPGLAGPELQYF	TGCGCCAGCAGCCCGGGACTAGCGGGACCAGAGTTGCAGTACTTC
many	TRBJ2-1	14	-	TRBV21-1	CASSKAGMYNEQFF	TGTGCCAGCAGCAAAGCGGGTATGTACAATGAGCAGTTCTTC
few	TRBJ2-5	20	-	TRBV18	CASSPFFLSSSGTRSETQYF	TGTGCCAGCTCACCTTTCTTTCTGAGTTCGTCCGGGACGAGGTCGGAGACCCAGTACTTC
-	TRBJ1-2	14	-	TRBV20-1	CSAIISGRNYGYTF	TGCAGTGCTATTATCTCTGGCAGAAACTATGGCTACACCTTC
-	TRBJ2-6	18	-	TRBV11-1	CASTIPWTDHSGANVLTF	TGTGCCAGCACCATCCCCTGGACAGACCATTCTGGGGCCAACGTCCTGACTTTC
few	TRBJ2-7	11	-	TRBV28	CASAAQDQQYF	TGTGCCAGCGCCGCCCAGGACCAGCAGTACTTC
many	TRBJ1-1	10	-	TRBV28	CATRGLRTFF	TGTGCCACCCGGGGCCTGAGGACTTTCTTT
few	TRBJ1-2	13	-	TRBV4-2	CAAWGGSNYGYTF	TGTGCCGCTTGGGGGGGATCCAACTATGGCTACACCTTC